This paragraph reports one T cell receptor (beta chain). Its target is unknown. This CDR3 contains 13 residues. Germline V gene lookup returns CDR1 LNHDA and CDR2 SQIVND (reference sequence). V lost 4 bases, J lost 8 bases, and 6 bases stayed unmatched. Measured with immunoSEQ multiplex PCR; TCRdb has only the in-frame clones, and not every one. The sample lists around 400,000 clones; approximately 90% were seen once. Treatment described: around 19 received Ad26.COV2.S at low or high dose, single or two shots; roughly five received placebo; per-sample allocation not given. Samples were taken on day 63 after the first vaccine or placebo injection. Recruitment in Boston yielded a donor of adult age, 18-55 years. These data come from a study of Ad26.COV2.S vaccination and SARS-CoV-2 variants. About the study: This donor came from the COV1001 trial of Ad26.COV2.S. Intramuscular Ad26.COV2.S at 5x10^10 or 1x10^11 viral particles.

Overall study results and limits: An underestimation of total T cell responses may have resulted from the TCR breadth and depth analyses.

This rearrangement joins TRBV19 to TRBJ1-2; TRBD1 matches 8 bases. This clonotype originated in a person aged 18 to 65 who received the Ad26.COV2.S COVID-19 vaccine or a placebo. Sequenced here: peripheral blood, sampled in a trial of Ad26.COV2.S vaccine versus placebo. The CDR3 protein is CASSTQDRGGYTF. CDR3 sequence (DNA): TGTGCCAGTAGTACCCAAGACAGGGGCGGCTACACCTTC.